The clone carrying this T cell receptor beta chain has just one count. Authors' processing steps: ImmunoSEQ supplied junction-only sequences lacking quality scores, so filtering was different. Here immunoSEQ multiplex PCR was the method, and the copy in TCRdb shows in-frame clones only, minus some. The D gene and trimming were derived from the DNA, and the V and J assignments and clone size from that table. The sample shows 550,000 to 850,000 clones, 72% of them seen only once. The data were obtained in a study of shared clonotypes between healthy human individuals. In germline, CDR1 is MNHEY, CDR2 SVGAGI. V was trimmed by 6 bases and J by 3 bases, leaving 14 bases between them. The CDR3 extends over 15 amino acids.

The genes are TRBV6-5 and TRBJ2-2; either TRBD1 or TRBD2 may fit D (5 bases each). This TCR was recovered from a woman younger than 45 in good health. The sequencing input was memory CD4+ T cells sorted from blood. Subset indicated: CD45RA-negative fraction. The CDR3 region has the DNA TGTGCCAGCAGCCCCCGGGACGGTCACACCGGGGAGCTGTTTTTT. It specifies CASSPRDGHTGELFF.